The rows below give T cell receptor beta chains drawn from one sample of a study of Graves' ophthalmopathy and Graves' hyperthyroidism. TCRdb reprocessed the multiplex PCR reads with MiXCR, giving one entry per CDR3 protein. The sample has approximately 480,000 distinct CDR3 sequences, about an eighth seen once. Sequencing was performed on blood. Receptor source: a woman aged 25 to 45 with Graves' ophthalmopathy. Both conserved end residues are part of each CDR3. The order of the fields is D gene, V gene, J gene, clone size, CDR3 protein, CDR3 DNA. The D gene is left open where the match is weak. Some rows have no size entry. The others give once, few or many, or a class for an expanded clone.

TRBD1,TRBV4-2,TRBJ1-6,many,CASSLGQGDNSPLHF,TGTGCCAGCAGCCTTGGACAGGGCGATAATTCACCCCTCCACTTT
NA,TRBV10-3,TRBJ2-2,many,CATSIVSDGEGGELFF,TGTGCCACCTCAATAGTATCGGACGGGGAAGGCGGGGAGCTGTTTTTT
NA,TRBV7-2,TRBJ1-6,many,CASSSGQGNSPLHF,TGTGCCAGCAGCTCAGGGCAGGGGAACTCACCCCTCCACTTT
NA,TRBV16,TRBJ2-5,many,CASSPRDTPGETQYF,TGTGCCAGCAGCCCACGGGACACCCCTGGGGAGACCCAGTACTTC
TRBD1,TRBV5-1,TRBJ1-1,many,CASSLRGTGAPNTEAFF,TGCGCCAGCAGCTTGCGCGGGACAGGGGCCCCGAACACTGAAGCTTTCTTT
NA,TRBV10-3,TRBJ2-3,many,CAISESETDTQYF,TGTGCCATCAGTGAGTCGGAGACAGATACGCAGTATTTT
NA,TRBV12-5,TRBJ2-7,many,CARGPKAHYGQYF,TGTGCTAGAGGACCCAAAGCCCACTACGGGCAGTACTTC
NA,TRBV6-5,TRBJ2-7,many,CASSSSATTYEQYF,TGTGCCAGCAGTTCTAGCGCCACCACCTACGAGCAGTACTTC
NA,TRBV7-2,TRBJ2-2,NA,CASSWWAGELFF,TGTGCCAGCAGCTGGTGGGCCGGGGAGCTGTTTTTT
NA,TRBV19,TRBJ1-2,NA,CASSIGRRALGVGYTF,TGTGCCAGTAGTATAGGGCGCCGGGCCTTAGGAGTTGGCTACACCTTC
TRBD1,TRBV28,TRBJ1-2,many,CASSDYRGGYGYTF,TGTGCCAGCAGTGATTACAGGGGCGGCTATGGCTACACCTTC
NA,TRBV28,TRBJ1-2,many,CASSTGWGGAGNGYTF,TGTGCCAGCAGTACGGGTTGGGGGGGCGCGGGAAATGGCTACACCTTC
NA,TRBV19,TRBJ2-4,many,CASSGGKQGQPKNIQYF,TGTGCCAGTAGTGGGGGAAAACAGGGACAACCCAAAAACATTCAGTACTTC
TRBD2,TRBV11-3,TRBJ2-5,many,CASSSWTSGAPGETQYF,TGTGCCAGCAGCTCGTGGACTAGCGGGGCACCTGGGGAGACCCAGTACTTC
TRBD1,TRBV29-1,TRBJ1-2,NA,CSVGTGDGYGYTF,TGCAGCGTAGGGACAGGGGACGGCTATGGCTACACCTTC
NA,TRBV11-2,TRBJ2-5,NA,CASSLASDVQETQYF,TGTGCCAGCAGCTTAGCTTCAGACGTCCAAGAGACCCAGTACTTC
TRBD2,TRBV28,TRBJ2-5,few,CARWMGLAGVVETQYF,TGTGCCAGGTGGATGGGACTAGCGGGAGTGGTGGAGACCCAGTACTTC
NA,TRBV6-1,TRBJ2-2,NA,CASNPKGSRSGELFF,TGTGCCAGCAACCCGAAGGGGTCTCGGTCCGGGGAGCTGTTTTTT
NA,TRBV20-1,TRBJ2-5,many,CSARLPRIETQYF,TGCAGCGCTCGACTCCCGCGTATAGAGACCCAGTACTTC
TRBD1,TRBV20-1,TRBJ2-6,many,CSARGQGATGANVLTF,TGCAGTGCTAGAGGTCAGGGGGCAACTGGGGCCAACGTCCTGACTTTC
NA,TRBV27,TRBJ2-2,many,CASSSVGRTGELFF,TGTGCCAGCAGTTCGGTAGGGAGGACCGGGGAGCTGTTTTTT
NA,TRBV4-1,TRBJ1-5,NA,CASSQDGQQQHF,TGCGCCAGCAGCCAAGACGGACAACAACAGCATTTT
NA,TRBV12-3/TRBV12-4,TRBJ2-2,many,CASSTPSGELFF,TGTGCCAGCAGTACGCCCAGCGGGGAGCTGTTTTTT
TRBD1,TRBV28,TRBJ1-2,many,CASSLHDREDGSGYTF,TGTGCCAGCAGTCTCCACGACAGGGAAGATGGAAGTGGCTACACCTTC
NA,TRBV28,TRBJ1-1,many,CASSFSPAVEAFF,TGTGCCAGCAGTTTCTCCCCGGCGGTGGAAGCTTTCTTT
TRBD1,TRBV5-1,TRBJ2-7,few,CASSYTGQGVNEQYF,TGCGCCAGCAGCTACACGGGACAGGGGGTCAACGAGCAGTACTTC
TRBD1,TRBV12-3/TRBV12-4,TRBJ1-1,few,CASTLNRGLTEAFF,TGTGCCAGCACTTTAAACAGGGGGCTTACTGAAGCTTTCTTT
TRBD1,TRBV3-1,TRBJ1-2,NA,CASNTGGGTGYTF,TGTGCCAGCAACACAGGAGGGGGCACTGGCTACACCTTC
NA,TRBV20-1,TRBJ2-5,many,CSAISPIQAETQYF,TGCAGTGCAATAAGCCCAATCCAAGCTGAGACCCAGTACTTC
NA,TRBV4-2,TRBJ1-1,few,CASSQDVVQGNTEAFF,TGTGCCAGCAGCCAAGATGTCGTACAGGGTAACACTGAAGCTTTCTTT
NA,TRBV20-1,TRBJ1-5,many,CSARRRGGSNQPQHF,TGCAGTGCTAGAAGGCGAGGGGGGAGCAATCAGCCCCAGCATTTT
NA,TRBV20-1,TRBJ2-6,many,CSARRGNSGANVLTF,TGCAGTGCCCGCCGGGGAAACTCTGGGGCCAACGTCCTGACTTTC
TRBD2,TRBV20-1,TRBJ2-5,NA,CSARDPASGKETQYF,TGCAGTGCTAGAGATCCAGCTAGCGGGAAAGAGACCCAGTACTTC
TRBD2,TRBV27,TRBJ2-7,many,CASSLAAGDYEQYF,TGTGCCAGCAGTTTAGCAGCGGGGGATTACGAGCAGTACTTC
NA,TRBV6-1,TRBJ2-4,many,CASTAWAPEGNIQYF,TGTGCCAGCACCGCGTGGGCCCCGGAGGGGAACATTCAGTACTTC
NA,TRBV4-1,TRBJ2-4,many,CASSQGKNIQYF,TGCGCCAGCAGCCAAGGGAAAAACATTCAGTACTTC
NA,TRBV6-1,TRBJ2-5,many,CASIGGGSQYF,TGTGCCAGCATCGGGGGAGGTTCCCAGTACTTC
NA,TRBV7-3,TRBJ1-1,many,CASSLLPGGLNTEAFF,TGTGCCAGCAGCTTGCTCCCTGGGGGGCTGAACACTGAAGCTTTCTTT
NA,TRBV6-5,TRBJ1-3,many,CASSYASGHQGNTIYF,TGCGCCAGCAGTTACGCGAGCGGGCATCAGGGAAACACCATATATTTT
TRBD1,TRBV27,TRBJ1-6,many,CASSPGTGISPLHF,TGTGCCAGCAGTCCCGGGACAGGGATTTCACCCCTCCACTTT
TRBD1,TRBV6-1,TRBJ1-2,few,CASRPGQMDYGYTF,TGTGCCAGCAGACCGGGACAGATGGACTATGGCTACACCTTC